This T cell receptor beta chain was captured in a study of beta chain features in type 1 diabetes. Investigators reverse transcribed all isolated RNA, so they sequenced expressed TCRB transcripts. Sequenced by immunoSEQ multiplex PCR; TCRdb stores in-frame clones only, minus some. The sample contains fewer than 300,000 clones, roughly a tenth of which appear only once. This CDR3 comprises 16 residues. Per germline, CDR1 SGHVS and CDR2 FNYEAQ. V trimming: 1 base; J trimming: 1 base; junction bases outside the gene matches: 3. As regards this clone: Its antigen is unknown.

The study, taken as a whole, reports: Shorter TCRB CDR3s, moderately but significantly so, were found in Type 1 diabetes patients in all four CD4+ subsets.

The V call is TRBV7-6, the J call TRBJ2-3; 9 positions match TRBD2. This receptor was obtained from a man under 40 with type 1 diabetes. The sequenced material came from naive CD4+ T cells from blood. The CDR3 loop reads CASSLVLAGGTDTQYF. The DNA for the CDR3 is TGTGCCAGCAGCTTAGTCTTAGCGGGGGGCACAGATACGCAGTATTTT.